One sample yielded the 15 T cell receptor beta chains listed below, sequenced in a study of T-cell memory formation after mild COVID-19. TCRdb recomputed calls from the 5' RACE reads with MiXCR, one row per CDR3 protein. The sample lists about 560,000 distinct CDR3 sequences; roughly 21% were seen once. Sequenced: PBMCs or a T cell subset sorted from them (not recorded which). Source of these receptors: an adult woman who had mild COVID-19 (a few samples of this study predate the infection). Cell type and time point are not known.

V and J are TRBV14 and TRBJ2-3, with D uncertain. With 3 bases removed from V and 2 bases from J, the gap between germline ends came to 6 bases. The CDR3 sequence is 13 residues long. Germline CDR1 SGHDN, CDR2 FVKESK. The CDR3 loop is CASSQYFTDTQYF. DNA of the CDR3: TGTGCCAGCAGCCAGTATTTCACAGATACGCAGTATTTT. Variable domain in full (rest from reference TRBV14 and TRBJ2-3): EAGVTQFPSHSVIEKGQTVTLRCDPISGHDNLYWYRRVMGKEIKFLLHFVKESKQDESGMPNNRFLAERTGGTYSTLKVQPAELEDSGVYFCASSQYFTDTQYFGPGTRLTVL.

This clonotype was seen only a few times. DNA for the CDR3: TGTGCCAGCAGTCGGCGAGAGGGACAGCCCCAGCATTTT. As protein: CASSRREGQPQHF. The chain uses TRBV7-2 and TRBJ1-5; D not certain. Germline values: CDR1 SGHTA, CDR2 FQGNSA. The CDR3 extends over 13 amino acids. Trimming took off 6 bases at V and 7 bases at J, with 13 bases between the two ends.

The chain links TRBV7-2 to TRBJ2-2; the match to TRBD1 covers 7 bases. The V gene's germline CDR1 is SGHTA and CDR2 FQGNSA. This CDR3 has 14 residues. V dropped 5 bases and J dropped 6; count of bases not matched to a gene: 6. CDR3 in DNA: TGTGCCAGCAGCAAGATGACAGGGCCCGGGGAGCTGTTTTTT. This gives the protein CASSKMTGPGELFF. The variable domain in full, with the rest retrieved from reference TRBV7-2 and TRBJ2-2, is GAGVSQSPSNKVTEKGKDVELRCDPISGHTALYWYRQSLGQGLEFLIYFQGNSAPDKSGLPSDRFSAERTGGSVSTLTIQRTQQEDSAVYLCASSKMTGPGELFFGEGSRLTVL.

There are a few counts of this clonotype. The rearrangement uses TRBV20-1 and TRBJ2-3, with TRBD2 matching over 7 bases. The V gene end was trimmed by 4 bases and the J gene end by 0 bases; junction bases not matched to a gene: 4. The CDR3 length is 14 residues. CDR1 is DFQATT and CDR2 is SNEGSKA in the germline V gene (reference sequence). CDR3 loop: CSAKRGPSTDTQYF. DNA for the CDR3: TGCAGTGCTAAGCGGGGTCCTAGCACAGATACGCAGTATTTT.

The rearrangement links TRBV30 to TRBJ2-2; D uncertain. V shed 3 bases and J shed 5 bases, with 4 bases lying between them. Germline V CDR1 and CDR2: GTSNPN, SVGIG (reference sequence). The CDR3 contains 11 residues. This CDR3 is CAWRQTGELFF. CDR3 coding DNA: TGTGCCTGGAGACAGACCGGGGAGCTGTTTTTT.

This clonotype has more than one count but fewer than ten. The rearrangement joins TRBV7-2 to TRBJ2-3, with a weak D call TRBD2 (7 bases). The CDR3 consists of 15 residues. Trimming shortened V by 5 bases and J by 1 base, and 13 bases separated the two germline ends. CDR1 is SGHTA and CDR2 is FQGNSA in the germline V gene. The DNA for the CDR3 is TGTGCCAGCAGCGGGGGGGCGCGGGGCACAGATACGCAGTATTTT. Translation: CASSGGARGTDTQYF.

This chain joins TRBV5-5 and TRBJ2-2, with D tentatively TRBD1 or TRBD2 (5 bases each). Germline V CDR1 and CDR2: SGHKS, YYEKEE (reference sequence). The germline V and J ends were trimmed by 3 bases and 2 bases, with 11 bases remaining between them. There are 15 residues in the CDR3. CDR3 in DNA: TGTGCCAGCAGCTCCCCCCGGGACAACACCGGGGAGCTGTTTTTT. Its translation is CASSSPRDNTGELFF.

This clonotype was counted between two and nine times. CDR3 bases: TGTGCCAGCAGTGAAAGGCAGGGGCCCCTTTACAATGAGCAGTTCTTC. Translation: CASSERQGPLYNEQFF. J is TRBJ2-1 and V is TRBV6-1; TRBD1 might be the D (6 bases). V was cut by 2 bases and J by 4 bases, with 15 bases left in between. Germline-derived CDR1 and CDR2 are MNHNS and SASEGT. The CDR3 is 16 residues long.

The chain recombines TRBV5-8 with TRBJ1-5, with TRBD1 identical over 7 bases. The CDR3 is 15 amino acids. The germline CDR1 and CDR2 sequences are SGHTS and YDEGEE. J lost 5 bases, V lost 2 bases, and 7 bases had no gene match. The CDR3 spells CASSFETGNHQPQHF. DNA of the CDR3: TGTGCCAGCAGCTTCGAGACAGGGAACCATCAGCCCCAGCATTTT. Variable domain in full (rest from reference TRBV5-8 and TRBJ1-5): EAGVTQSPTHLIKTRGQQATLRCSPISGHTSVYWYQQALGLGLQFLLWYDEGEERNRGNFPPRFSGRQFPNYSSELNVNALELEDSALYLCASSFETGNHQPQHFGDGTRLSIL.

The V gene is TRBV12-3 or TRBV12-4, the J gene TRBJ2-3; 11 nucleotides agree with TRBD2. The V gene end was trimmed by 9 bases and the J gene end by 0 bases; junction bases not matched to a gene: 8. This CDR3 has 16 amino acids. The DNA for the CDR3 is TGTGCCAGAAGTACGGGACTAGCGGAGAGCACAGATACGCAGTATTTT. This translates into CARSTGLAESTDTQYF.

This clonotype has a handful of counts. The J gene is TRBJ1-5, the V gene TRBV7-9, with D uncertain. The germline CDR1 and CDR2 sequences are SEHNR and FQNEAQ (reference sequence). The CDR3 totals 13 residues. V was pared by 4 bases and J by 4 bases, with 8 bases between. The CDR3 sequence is CASSSNMNQPQHF. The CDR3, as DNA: TGTGCCAGCAGCTCGAATATGAATCAGCCCCAGCATTTT.

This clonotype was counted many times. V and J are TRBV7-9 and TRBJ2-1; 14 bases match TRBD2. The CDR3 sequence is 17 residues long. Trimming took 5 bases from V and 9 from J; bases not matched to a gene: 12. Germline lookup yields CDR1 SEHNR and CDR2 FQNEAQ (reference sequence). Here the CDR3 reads CASSPKRLAGGPGEQFF. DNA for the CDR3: TGTGCCAGCAGCCCGAAGAGACTAGCGGGGGGGCCAGGTGAGCAGTTCTTC. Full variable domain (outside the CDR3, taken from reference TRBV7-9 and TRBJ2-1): DTGVSQNPRHKITKRGQNVTFRCDPISEHNRLYWYRQTLGQGPEFLTYFQNEAQLEKSRLLSDRFSAERPKGSFSTLEIQRTEQGDSAMYLCASSPKRLAGGPGEQFFGPGTRLTVL.

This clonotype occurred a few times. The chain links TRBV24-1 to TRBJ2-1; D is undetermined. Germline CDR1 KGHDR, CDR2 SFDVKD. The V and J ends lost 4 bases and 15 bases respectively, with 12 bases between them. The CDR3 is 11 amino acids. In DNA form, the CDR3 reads TGTGCCACCAGTGAGCAGGCATTACTGTTCTTC. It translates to CATSEQALLFF.

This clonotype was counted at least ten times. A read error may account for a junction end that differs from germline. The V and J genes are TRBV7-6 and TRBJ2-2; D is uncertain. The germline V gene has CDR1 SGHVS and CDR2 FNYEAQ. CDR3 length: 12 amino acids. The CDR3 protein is CASSLGPGELFF. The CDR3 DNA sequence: TGCGCCAGCAGCTTGGGTCCCGGGGAGCTGTTTTTT. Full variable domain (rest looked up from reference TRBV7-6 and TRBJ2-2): GAGVSQSPRYKVTKRGQDVALRCDPISGHVSLYWYRQALGQGPEFLTYFNYEAQQDKSGLPNDRFSAERPEGSISTLTIQRTEQRDSAMYRCASSLGPGELFFGEGSRLTVL.

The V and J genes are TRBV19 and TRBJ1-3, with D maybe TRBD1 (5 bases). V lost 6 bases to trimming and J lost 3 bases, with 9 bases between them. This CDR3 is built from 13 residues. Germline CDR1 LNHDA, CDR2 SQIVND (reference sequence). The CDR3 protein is CASRSGIGNTIYF. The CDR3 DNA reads TGTGCCAGTAGGTCAGGGATTGGAAACACCATATATTTT.